A single sample is the source of the 2 T cell receptor beta chains below, sequenced in a study of CD8+ T cells in alopecia areata. Sequencing relied on a cDNA template that was reverse transcribed from extracted RNA. Clones were sequenced by immunoSEQ multiplex PCR, and TCRdb holds only the in-frame ones, with some missing. The sample consists of 180,000 or so clones, approximately 53% of them appearing once. Specified treatment: oral pan-JAK inhibitor, 5-10 mg twice daily. This sample comprised CD8+ T cells sorted from blood, obtained at week 24, from a patient treated with tofacitinib. All receptors derive from a human donor with alopecia areata.

The chain has TRBV7-2 and TRBJ1-5, with D perhaps matching TRBD1 (5 bases). This CDR3 region has 12 residues. Trimming stripped 2 bases from V and 15 bases from J, with 14 bases between. Germline V CDR1 and CDR2: SGHTA, FQGNSA. CDR3 in amino acids: CASSLPRDVLHF. In DNA form, the CDR3 reads TGTGCCAGCAGCTTACCCCGGGACGTATTGCATTTT.

The J gene is TRBJ2-1, the V gene TRBV29-1; no clear D. Germline assignment: CDR1 SQVTM and CDR2 ANQGSEA. V was shortened by 5 bases and J by 6 bases, with 20 bases between the two germline ends. The CDR3 sequence is 15 residues long. The CDR3 is CSVLATSRSSNEQFF. Here the CDR3 DNA reads TGCAGCGTTTTAGCCACCTCCAGAAGTTCCAATGAGCAGTTCTTC.